Listed below are T cell receptor beta chains from one sample, sequenced in a study of blood T cells in healthy people across ages. TCRdb reanalysed the 5' RACE reads using MiXCR and keeps one entry per CDR3 protein. The sample carries approximately 810,000 distinct CDR3 sequences, around 26% recorded once. Sequenced material: blood. The receptors shown here come from a woman older than 75 in good health. The CDR3 runs from the conserved cysteine through the conserved F or W. D genes are given only for firm matches. The size of a clone is reported for some rows only, either as once, few or many, or as a class for expanded clones.

d_call: -
v_call: TRBV20-1
clone_size: few
j_call: TRBJ1-5
cdr3_aa: CSARDGGRGGTQPQHF
cdr3_nt: TGCAGTGCTAGAGATGGAGGAAGGGGTGGAACTCAGCCCCAGCATTTT

d_call: -
v_call: TRBV7-2
clone_size: many
j_call: TRBJ2-7
cdr3_aa: CASSPPGFSYEQYF
cdr3_nt: TGTGCCAGCAGCCCCCCGGGGTTCTCCTACGAGCAGTACTTC

d_call: TRBD2
v_call: TRBV4-3
clone_size: many
j_call: TRBJ2-1
cdr3_aa: CASSRRTSGTNNEQFF
cdr3_nt: TGCGCCAGCAGCCGGCGGACTAGCGGGACCAACAATGAGCAGTTCTTC

d_call: -
v_call: TRBV3-1
clone_size: -
j_call: TRBJ1-4
cdr3_aa: CASSQVRVGEQLFF
cdr3_nt: TGTGCCAGCAGCCAAGTGCGTGTAGGTGAACAACTGTTTTTT

d_call: -
v_call: TRBV6-5
clone_size: many
j_call: TRBJ1-5
cdr3_aa: CASQRDLGQPQHF
cdr3_nt: TGTGCCAGCCAGCGGGATTTGGGTCAGCCCCAGCATTTT

d_call: -
v_call: TRBV7-2
clone_size: -
j_call: TRBJ2-6
cdr3_aa: CASSWRGTSSGANVLTF
cdr3_nt: TGTGCCAGCAGCTGGAGGGGGACTTCGTCTGGGGCCAACGTCCTGACTTTC

d_call: TRBD2
v_call: TRBV7-2
clone_size: -
j_call: TRBJ2-3
cdr3_aa: CASSYRTSGRTDTQYF
cdr3_nt: TGTGCCAGCAGTTATAGAACTAGCGGGAGAACAGATACGCAGTATTTT

d_call: -
v_call: TRBV5-1
clone_size: -
j_call: TRBJ2-7
cdr3_aa: CASSLSGEAPSYEQYF
cdr3_nt: TGCGCCAGCAGCTTGTCGGGGGAGGCGCCCTCCTACGAGCAGTACTTC

d_call: -
v_call: TRBV12-3/TRBV12-4
clone_size: -
j_call: TRBJ2-3
cdr3_aa: CASSPLGRTDAQYF
cdr3_nt: TGTGCCAGCAGTCCCCTCGGTAGAACAGATGCGCAGTATTTT

d_call: TRBD1
v_call: TRBV4-3
clone_size: few
j_call: TRBJ2-2
cdr3_aa: CASSKETGGMAGELFF
cdr3_nt: TGCGCCAGCAGCAAAGAGACAGGGGGAATGGCCGGGGAGCTGTTTTTT

d_call: TRBD2
v_call: TRBV20-1
clone_size: -
j_call: TRBJ2-7
cdr3_aa: CSAREISGRASSYEQYF
cdr3_nt: TGCAGTGCTAGAGAGATTAGCGGGAGGGCCTCGTCCTACGAGCAGTACTTC

d_call: TRBD2
v_call: TRBV6-6
clone_size: many
j_call: TRBJ2-3
cdr3_aa: CASSGLAGAITDTQYF
cdr3_nt: TGTGCCAGCAGCGGACTAGCGGGGGCGATCACAGATACGCAGTATTTT

d_call: TRBD1
v_call: TRBV6-6
clone_size: many
j_call: TRBJ2-1
cdr3_aa: CASSYPRDSGRNNEQFF
cdr3_nt: TGTGCCAGCAGTTACCCTAGGGACAGCGGTAGGAACAATGAGCAGTTCTTC

d_call: -
v_call: TRBV6-2/TRBV6-3
clone_size: few
j_call: TRBJ1-2
cdr3_aa: CASSVRPNYGYTF
cdr3_nt: TGTGCCAGCAGTGTTCGGCCAAACTATGGCTACACCTTC

d_call: -
v_call: TRBV27
clone_size: once
j_call: TRBJ2-1
cdr3_aa: CASSFRGGARNEQFF
cdr3_nt: TGTGCCAGCAGTTTCCGAGGGGGGGCGAGGAATGAGCAGTTCTTC

d_call: -
v_call: TRBV7-9
clone_size: -
j_call: TRBJ2-5
cdr3_aa: CASSPYRESQETQYF
cdr3_nt: TGTGCCAGCAGCCCATATAGGGAGTCCCAAGAGACCCAGTACTTC

d_call: -
v_call: TRBV6-5
clone_size: -
j_call: TRBJ2-7
cdr3_aa: CTSRKDSYEQYF
cdr3_nt: TGTACCAGCAGAAAGGACAGCTACGAGCAGTACTTC

d_call: -
v_call: TRBV7-2
clone_size: -
j_call: TRBJ1-2
cdr3_aa: CASSSRTRGRYGYAF
cdr3_nt: TGTGCCAGCAGCTCTAGGACAAGGGGAAGGTATGGCTACGCCTTC

d_call: -
v_call: TRBV20-1
clone_size: many
j_call: TRBJ2-3
cdr3_aa: CSASSGRQGHADTQYF
cdr3_nt: TGCAGTGCTAGCTCCGGCCGGCAGGGTCATGCAGATACGCAGTATTTT

d_call: -
v_call: TRBV3-1
clone_size: many
j_call: TRBJ2-1
cdr3_aa: CASSQAGVRTTLNEQFF
cdr3_nt: TGTGCCAGCAGCCAAGCGGGTGTCAGGACAACCCTCAATGAGCAGTTCTTC

d_call: -
v_call: TRBV11-2
clone_size: few
j_call: TRBJ1-3
cdr3_aa: CASSHLVGHRSGNTIYF
cdr3_nt: TGTGCCAGCAGCCACCTAGTGGGGCACCGCTCTGGAAACACCATATATTTT

d_call: -
v_call: TRBV12-3/TRBV12-4
clone_size: -
j_call: TRBJ1-5
cdr3_aa: CASSLSGDNNQPQHF
cdr3_nt: TGTGCCAGCAGTTTGAGTGGGGATAACAATCAGCCCCAGCATTTT

d_call: -
v_call: TRBV21-1
clone_size: many
j_call: TRBJ2-3
cdr3_aa: CATLGGDNETDTQYF
cdr3_nt: TGTGCCACCCTGGGCGGGGACAACGAAACAGATACGCAGTATTTT

d_call: -
v_call: TRBV12-3/TRBV12-4
clone_size: -
j_call: TRBJ1-3
cdr3_aa: CASSLAIIRAAGNTIYF
cdr3_nt: TGTGCCAGTAGTTTAGCGATCATTAGGGCCGCTGGAAACACCATATATTTT

d_call: TRBD2
v_call: TRBV29-1
clone_size: many
j_call: TRBJ2-1
cdr3_aa: CSVKTSGAYNEQFF
cdr3_nt: TGCAGCGTGAAGACTAGCGGGGCGTACAATGAGCAGTTCTTC

d_call: TRBD1
v_call: TRBV6-1
clone_size: many
j_call: TRBJ2-7
cdr3_aa: CASSGTGASSYEQYF
cdr3_nt: TGTGCCAGCAGTGGAACAGGGGCGAGCTCCTACGAGCAGTACTTC

d_call: -
v_call: TRBV7-2
clone_size: many
j_call: TRBJ2-1
cdr3_aa: CASSSRGGGGNEQFF
cdr3_nt: TGTGCCAGCAGCTCCCGGGGAGGGGGGGGGAATGAGCAGTTCTTC

d_call: TRBD2
v_call: TRBV27
clone_size: many
j_call: TRBJ2-3
cdr3_aa: CASAKTGTRGVDTQYF
cdr3_nt: TGTGCCAGCGCAAAAACCGGGACTAGGGGGGTGGATACGCAGTATTTT

d_call: -
v_call: TRBV9
clone_size: -
j_call: TRBJ1-1
cdr3_aa: CASSVDSERLNTEAFF
cdr3_nt: TGTGCCAGCAGCGTAGATTCGGAACGTTTGAACACTGAAGCTTTCTTT

d_call: -
v_call: TRBV6-2/TRBV6-3
clone_size: -
j_call: TRBJ2-7
cdr3_aa: CASSSVSLRRNSSYEQYF
cdr3_nt: TGTGCCAGCAGTTCCGTGTCTCTTCGGAGGAACAGCTCCTACGAGCAGTACTTC

d_call: TRBD2
v_call: TRBV7-2
clone_size: -
j_call: TRBJ2-3
cdr3_aa: CASSLSPSGRDFTDTQYF
cdr3_nt: TGTGCCAGCAGCTTAAGTCCGAGCGGGAGGGATTTCACAGATACGCAGTATTTT

d_call: TRBD1
v_call: TRBV6-2/TRBV6-3
clone_size: many
j_call: TRBJ2-7
cdr3_aa: CASSTPGQGSREQYF
cdr3_nt: TGTGCCAGCAGTACACCGGGACAGGGGTCTCGCGAGCAGTACTTC

d_call: -
v_call: TRBV9
clone_size: -
j_call: TRBJ1-2
cdr3_aa: CASSAALGPNYGYTF
cdr3_nt: TGTGCCAGCTCAGCAGCCCTGGGACCGAACTATGGCTACACCTTC

d_call: -
v_call: TRBV20-1
clone_size: many
j_call: TRBJ2-7
cdr3_aa: CSAGIAYEQYF
cdr3_nt: TGCAGTGCTGGGATTGCCTACGAGCAGTACTTC

d_call: -
v_call: TRBV4-3
clone_size: many
j_call: TRBJ2-7
cdr3_aa: CASSQVQISYEQYF
cdr3_nt: TGCGCCAGCAGCCAAGTCCAGATCTCCTACGAGCAGTACTTC

d_call: TRBD1
v_call: TRBV13
clone_size: -
j_call: TRBJ2-5
cdr3_aa: CASSLNQGQLRETQYF
cdr3_nt: TGTGCCAGCAGCTTAAACCAGGGACAGCTAAGAGAGACCCAGTACTTC

d_call: -
v_call: TRBV5-1
clone_size: -
j_call: TRBJ2-2
cdr3_aa: CASSLMSGVDSGELFF
cdr3_nt: TGCGCCAGCAGCCTAATGTCGGGGGTCGACAGCGGGGAGCTGTTTTTT

d_call: -
v_call: TRBV12-3/TRBV12-4
clone_size: few
j_call: TRBJ1-5
cdr3_aa: CASSLNWVQPQHF
cdr3_nt: TGTGCCAGCAGTTTAAATTGGGTTCAGCCCCAGCATTTT

d_call: TRBD1
v_call: TRBV5-1
clone_size: few
j_call: TRBJ2-1
cdr3_aa: CASSLGQGAVKVF
cdr3_nt: TGCGCCAGCAGCTTGGGACAGGGCGCGGTCAAGGTCTTC

d_call: TRBD2
v_call: TRBV7-2
clone_size: many
j_call: TRBJ2-7
cdr3_aa: CASSSPSGGAREQYF
cdr3_nt: TGTGCCAGCAGCTCCCCTAGCGGGGGGGCCCGGGAGCAGTACTTC

d_call: TRBD1
v_call: TRBV7-2
clone_size: many
j_call: TRBJ2-7
cdr3_aa: CASKLDRGLNEQYF
cdr3_nt: TGTGCCAGCAAGCTGGACAGGGGGCTGAACGAGCAGTACTTC

d_call: -
v_call: TRBV4-1
clone_size: -
j_call: TRBJ1-2
cdr3_aa: CASSRNRQIANYGYTF
cdr3_nt: TGCGCCAGCAGCCGTAACCGGCAGATAGCTAACTATGGCTACACCTTC

d_call: TRBD2
v_call: TRBV5-1
clone_size: -
j_call: TRBJ2-5
cdr3_aa: CASSNGGTGTSGVRETQYF
cdr3_nt: TGCGCCAGCAGCAACGGTGGGACCGGGACTAGCGGGGTACGGGAGACCCAGTACTTC

d_call: -
v_call: TRBV20-1
clone_size: -
j_call: TRBJ1-5
cdr3_aa: CSARSRNNQPQHF
cdr3_nt: TGCAGTGCTAGATCCAGAAACAATCAGCCCCAGCATTTT

d_call: -
v_call: TRBV14
clone_size: many
j_call: TRBJ2-5
cdr3_aa: CASSPNSGGRQTQYF
cdr3_nt: TGTGCCAGCAGCCCGAACTCTGGAGGGAGGCAGACCCAGTACTTC

d_call: -
v_call: TRBV20-1
clone_size: -
j_call: TRBJ1-2
cdr3_aa: CSAREFLRGGYTF
cdr3_nt: TGCAGTGCTAGAGAATTCCTCAGGGGTGGCTACACCTTC

d_call: -
v_call: TRBV11-2
clone_size: many
j_call: TRBJ2-3
cdr3_aa: CASSLKDSTDTQYF
cdr3_nt: TGTGCCAGCAGCTTAAAGGACAGCACAGATACGCAGTATTTT

d_call: -
v_call: TRBV12-3/TRBV12-4
clone_size: -
j_call: TRBJ2-5
cdr3_aa: CASSRQGKTQETQYF
cdr3_nt: TGTGCCAGCTCCCGTCAGGGTAAGACCCAAGAGACCCAGTACTTC

d_call: TRBD1
v_call: TRBV7-2
clone_size: many
j_call: TRBJ1-2
cdr3_aa: CASSAGTENYGYTF
cdr3_nt: TGTGCCAGCAGCGCCGGGACAGAAAACTATGGCTACACCTTC

d_call: -
v_call: TRBV9
clone_size: -
j_call: TRBJ2-3
cdr3_aa: CASSAPVGEDTQYF
cdr3_nt: TGTGCCAGCAGCGCCCCTGTTGGAGAAGATACGCAGTATTTT

d_call: -
v_call: TRBV5-1
clone_size: -
j_call: TRBJ2-7
cdr3_aa: CASSLVGHEVNEQYF
cdr3_nt: TGCGCCAGCAGCTTGGTGGGACATGAGGTGAATGAGCAGTACTTC

d_call: TRBD2
v_call: TRBV18
clone_size: -
j_call: TRBJ2-2
cdr3_aa: CASSPQSGAYTGELFF
cdr3_nt: TGTGCCAGCTCACCACAAAGCGGGGCTTACACCGGGGAGCTGTTTTTT

d_call: TRBD1
v_call: TRBV20-1
clone_size: once
j_call: TRBJ1-5
cdr3_aa: CSARMTGGNQPQHF
cdr3_nt: TGCAGTGCTAGGATGACAGGGGGCAATCAGCCCCAGCATTTT

d_call: -
v_call: TRBV14
clone_size: -
j_call: TRBJ1-3
cdr3_aa: CASSQGIFGNTIYF
cdr3_nt: TGTGCCAGCAGCCAAGGAATCTTTGGAAACACCATATATTTT

d_call: TRBD2
v_call: TRBV7-2
clone_size: few
j_call: TRBJ2-1
cdr3_aa: CASSLGRGVAGGRSKVF
cdr3_nt: TGTGCCAGCAGCTTAGGCCGCGGGGTAGCGGGGGGGAGGTCGAAGGTCTTC

d_call: -
v_call: TRBV3-1
clone_size: few
j_call: TRBJ2-3
cdr3_aa: CASSPGHGPTDTQYF
cdr3_nt: TGTGCCAGCAGCCCTGGACACGGGCCGACAGATACGCAGTATTTT

d_call: -
v_call: TRBV10-3
clone_size: many
j_call: TRBJ2-7
cdr3_aa: CAISEFGEQYF
cdr3_nt: TGTGCCATCAGTGAGTTCGGCGAGCAGTACTTC

d_call: TRBD1
v_call: TRBV29-1
clone_size: -
j_call: TRBJ1-1
cdr3_aa: CSVDDRGAEAFF
cdr3_nt: TGCAGCGTTGACGACAGGGGGGCTGAAGCTTTCTTT

d_call: -
v_call: TRBV6-2/TRBV6-3
clone_size: -
j_call: TRBJ2-1
cdr3_aa: CASSYGVLEQFF
cdr3_nt: TGTGCCAGCAGTTACGGAGTTCTTGAGCAGTTCTTC

d_call: -
v_call: TRBV12-3/TRBV12-4
clone_size: -
j_call: TRBJ2-5
cdr3_aa: CASSSIGVETQYF
cdr3_nt: TGTGCCAGCAGTTCCATTGGCGTGGAGACCCAGTACTTC